The 14 T cell receptor beta chains below come from one sample, sequenced in a study of blood T cell repertoires in COVID-19. The method was immunoSEQ multiplex PCR; TCRdb's version includes in-frame clones alone and lacks a portion of them. Of 56,000 or so clones in the sample, over 75% were seen once. Sequencing was performed on peripheral blood. All receptors derive from a human donor in a cohort sampled during active COVID-19.

The chain couples TRBV20-1 to TRBJ2-2, with unresolved D. Germline V gene data show CDR1 as DFQATT and CDR2 as SNEGSKA (reference sequence). The V gene lost 7 bases and the J gene lost 1 base, with 4 bases spanning the gap. The CDR3 has 11 amino acids. This CDR3 reads CSGGNTGELFF. CDR3 bases: TGCAGTGGAGGGAACACCGGGGAGCTGTTTTTT.

V and J are TRBV10-3 and TRBJ2-1; TRBD2 is a possible D gene (5 bases). The CDR3 extends over 12 amino acids. The V gene lost 0 bases and the J gene lost 8 bases, with 5 bases spanning the gap. Looked up from germline, CDR1 is ENHRY and CDR2 is SYGVKD. In nucleotides, the CDR3 is TGTGCCATCAGTGAGTCGAGGGATGAGCAGTTCTTC. Protein product: CAISESRDEQFF.

The J gene is TRBJ2-7, the V gene TRBV5-1; 12 nucleotides agree with TRBD2. The V gene end was trimmed by 4 bases and the J gene end by 3 bases; junction bases not matched to a gene: 8. The CDR3 contains 16 residues. CDR1 is SGHRS and CDR2 is YFSETQ in the germline V gene. The CDR3 nucleotides are TGCGCCAGCAGCCCCCGACTAGCGGGAGTACTCTACGAGCAGTACTTC. Protein sequence: CASSPRLAGVLYEQYF. Based on the CDR3 plus reference TRBV5-1 and TRBJ2-7, the full variable domain is KAGVTQTPRYLIKTRGQQVTLSCSPISGHRSVSWYQQTPGQGLQFLFEYFSETQRNKGNFPGRFSGRQFSNSRSEMNVSTLELGDSALYLCASSPRLAGVLYEQYFGPGTRLTVT.

The chain recombines TRBV14 with TRBJ2-1; 7 nucleotides align to TRBD2. From germline, CDR1 is SGHDN and CDR2 FVKESK. V lost 0 bases to trimming and J lost 7 bases; unmatched junction nucleotides: 9. This CDR3 has 16 amino acids. CDR3 sequence (DNA): TGTGCCAGCAGCCAAGACGGAGGACTAGTCGGGAATGAGCAGTTCTTC. Translation gives CASSQDGGLVGNEQFF.

This clone was seen more than once but under ten times. The gene calls are TRBV11-2 and TRBJ2-5, with 7 bases aligning to TRBD2. The V gene end was trimmed by 1 base and the J gene end by 5 bases; junction bases not matched to a gene: 7. This CDR3 contains 15 residues. Per the germline V gene, CDR1 is SGHAT and CDR2 is FQNNGV. CDR3 sequence reads: CASSLGQPGGETQYF. Written as DNA, the CDR3 is TGTGCCAGCAGCTTAGGCCAGCCCGGGGGGGAGACCCAGTACTTC.

This chain connects TRBV7-8 to TRBJ2-1; 9 bases match TRBD2. J gave up 7 bases and V 1 base, and 8 bases lay outside the gene matches. Germline CDR1 reads SGHVS; CDR2 reads FQNEAQ. The CDR3 covers 16 residues. The CDR3 coding sequence is TGTGCCAGCAGCTTAGACCTAGCGGGGACGGTAAATGAGCAGTTCTTC. Encoded protein: CASSLDLAGTVNEQFF.

This clone has a single count. This chain joins TRBV6-5 and TRBJ1-2; 7 bases line up with TRBD1. V gave up 7 bases and J gave up 4 bases; unmatched junction bases: 9. Germline values: CDR1 MNHEY, CDR2 SVGAGI. This CDR3 is built from 14 residues. For the CDR3, the DNA is TGTGCCAGCACTAACCCCGGGACAGTCTATGGCTACACCTTC. This sequence encodes CASTNPGTVYGYTF.

The CDR3 loop reads CASSAGTSGYNEQFF. The CDR3 DNA reads TGCGCCAGCAGCGCCGGGACTAGCGGGTACAATGAGCAGTTCTTC. The chain has TRBV5-1 and TRBJ2-1; 12 bases align to TRBD2. V was pared by 4 bases and J by 4 bases, with 3 bases of the junction left unmatched. Germline V gene lookup returns CDR1 SGHRS and CDR2 YFSETQ. The CDR3 sequence is 15 residues long.

J is TRBJ2-7 and V is TRBV4-2; 8 bases fit TRBD2. The CDR3 extends over 13 amino acids. The V gene end was trimmed by 4 bases and the J gene end by 1 base; junction bases not matched to a gene: 0. Germline V gives CDR1 LGHNA, CDR2 YNFKEQ. Here the CDR3 DNA reads TGTGCCAGCAGCCCGGGAGGGTCCTACGAGCAGTACTTC. Its translation is CASSPGGSYEQYF.

The sample holds a few counts of this clone. The V call is TRBV19, the J call TRBJ2-2; D possibly corresponds to TRBD2 (6 bases). Trimming shortened V by 10 bases and J by 1 base, and 22 bases separated the two germline ends. Germline V gives CDR1 LNHDA, CDR2 SQIVND (reference sequence). The CDR3 extends over 17 amino acids. The CDR3 loop reads CATKGRGATGNTGELFF. As DNA, the CDR3 is TGTGCCACTAAGGGGCGGGGAGCCACAGGGAACACCGGGGAGCTGTTTTTT.

J is TRBJ1-5 and V is TRBV28; the D gene is possibly TRBD1 (6 bases). There are 15 residues in the CDR3. The V gene lost 2 bases and the J gene lost 4 bases, with 12 bases spanning the gap. Germline CDR1 is MDHEN and CDR2 is SYDVKM. The chain's CDR3 is CASSLVTGLNQPQHF. For the CDR3, the DNA is TGTGCCAGCAGTTTAGTCACAGGGCTAAATCAGCCCCAGCATTTT.

In this sample, this clone turned up a few times. The chain has TRBV5-1 and TRBJ1-6; 7 nucleotides align to TRBD1. V was pared by 5 bases and J by 10 bases, with 12 bases of the junction left unmatched. The germline V gene encodes CDR1 SGHRS and CDR2 YFSETQ. The CDR3 is 15 residues long. CDR3 protein: CASRAQTGTESPLHF. Here the CDR3 DNA reads TGCGCCAGCAGGGCCCAGACAGGGACGGAATCACCCCTCCACTTT. Full variable domain (rest looked up from reference TRBV5-1 and TRBJ1-6): KAGVTQTPRYLIKTRGQQVTLSCSPISGHRSVSWYQQTPGQGLQFLFEYFSETQRNKGNFPGRFSGRQFSNSRSEMNVSTLELGDSALYLCASRAQTGTESPLHFGNGTRLTVT.

This clone has only one observation. As DNA, the CDR3 is TGTGCCAGCAGCTTACTAACAAGTTTTGAGACCCAGTACTTC. The encoded protein is CASSLLTSFETQYF. The chain combines TRBV5-5 with TRBJ2-5; D ambiguous. CDR1 is SGHKS and CDR2 is YYEKEE in the germline V gene (reference sequence). V lost 2 bases and J 5 bases, leaving 13 bases between the germline ends. The CDR3 has 14 residues.

The chain combines TRBV3-1 (or the pseudogene TRBV3-2) with TRBJ1-6, with a weak D call TRBD1 (5 bases). The germline V gene encodes CDR1 LGHDT and CDR2 YNNKEL (reference sequence). The CDR3 is 15 residues long. Trimming cost V 3 bases and J 7 bases, with 13 bases left between them. The CDR3 loop reads CASSQGGVENSPLHF. The CDR3 DNA reads as TGTGCCAGCAGCCAGGGGGGGGTGGAGAATTCACCCCTCCACTTT.